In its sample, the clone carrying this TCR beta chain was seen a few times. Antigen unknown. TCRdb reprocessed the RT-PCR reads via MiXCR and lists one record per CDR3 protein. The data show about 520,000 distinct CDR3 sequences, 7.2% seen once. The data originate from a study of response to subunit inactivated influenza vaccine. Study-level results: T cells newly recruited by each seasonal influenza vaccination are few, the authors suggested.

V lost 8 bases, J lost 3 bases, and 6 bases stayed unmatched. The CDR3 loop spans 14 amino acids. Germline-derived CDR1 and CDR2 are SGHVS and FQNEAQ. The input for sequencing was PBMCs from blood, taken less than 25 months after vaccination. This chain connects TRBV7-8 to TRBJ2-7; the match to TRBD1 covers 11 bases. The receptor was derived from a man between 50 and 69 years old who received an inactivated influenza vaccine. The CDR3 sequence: CASGTGTGGYEQYF. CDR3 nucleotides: TGTGCCAGCGGTACCGGGACAGGGGGCTACGAGCAGTACTTC.